This T cell receptor (beta chain) was sequenced during a study of blood T cells in healthy people across ages. Germline V lookup: CDR1 SGDLS, CDR2 YYNGEE. This CDR3 has 11 amino acids. The V gene lost 3 bases and the J gene lost 6 bases, with 5 bases spanning the gap. Findings of the study overall: Observed TCR beta diversity per million T cells went down as age went up. This fall followed a roughly linear course with age.

Then a second PCR, running about 6 to 12 cycles, was carried out with a sample-barcoded 5' primer and a J-beta primer mix. In TCRdb, the 5' RACE reads were re-called with MiXCR into one record per CDR3 protein. The sample shows approximately 1,000,000 distinct CDR3 sequences, more than 30% of them seen only once. Comments on this clonotype: As yet, its antigen is unknown.

V gene TRBV9 combines with J gene TRBJ2-3; D ambiguous. The sequencing input was blood. This receptor was identified in a man aged 18 to 29 in good health. This CDR3 reads CASSAFDTQYF. CDR3 sequence (DNA): TGTGCCAGCAGCGCCTTCGATACGCAGTATTTT.